The 24 T cell receptor beta chains given below trace back to one sample, sequenced in a study of T cell changes during pregnancy in multiple sclerosis. Using immunoSEQ multiplex PCR, the repertoire was profiled, and TCRdb retains in-frame clones only, with some absent. This sample yields 70,000 to 80,000 clones, of which just under 95% are seen a single time; roughly 3.6% belongs to the top ten. This specimen consisted of peripheral blood, obtained after pregnancy. The source is a female donor in good health, enrolled as a control in a pregnancy study.

The J gene is TRBJ1-4, the V gene TRBV4-1; D unresolved. V was trimmed by 6 bases and J by 6 bases, leaving 20 bases between them. Germline V CDR1 and CDR2: MGHRA, YSYEKL. This CDR3 is built from 16 residues. The CDR3 protein is CASRSLQSWVDEKLFF. CDR3 nucleotides: TGCGCCAGCAGGTCCCTACAGTCTTGGGTTGATGAAAAACTGTTTTTT.

This clone was counted a single time. The chain has TRBV11-3 and TRBJ2-7; 7 bases map to TRBD1. V dropped 1 base and J dropped 3; count of bases not matched to a gene: 6. The germline V gene encodes CDR1 SGHNT and CDR2 YENEEA. This CDR3 has 15 amino acids. The CDR3 spells CASSLGGDRDYEQYF. In nucleotides, the CDR3 is TGTGCCAGCAGCTTAGGGGGCGACAGGGACTACGAGCAGTACTTC.

By share of the sample, this clone is medium-sized (0.01 to 0.1%). The chain employs TRBV7-2 and TRBJ2-1; 7 positions match TRBD1. The CDR3 spans 18 residues. CDR1 SGHTA and CDR2 FQGNSA come from the germline V gene. The ends lost 1 base at V and 5 bases at J; junction bases unmatched: 14. The CDR3 region has the DNA TGTGCCAGCAGCTTAGGTCAGGGGGTGCCTAGAACGAACAATGAGCAGTTCTTC. Encoded protein: CASSLGQGVPRTNNEQFF.

As DNA, the CDR3 is TGTGCCAGCAATAGACAGGGGTCGGGAGAGACCCAGTACTTC. Its translation: CASNRQGSGETQYF. The chain recombines TRBV6-1 with TRBJ2-5; TRBD1 matches at 8 bases. V gave up 7 bases and J gave up 4 bases; unmatched junction bases: 8. Germline loops: CDR1 MNHNS, CDR2 SASEGT. CDR3 size: 14 residues.

This chain links TRBV18 with TRBJ2-7, with 12 nucleotides matching TRBD2. Unmatched junction bases numbered 3, after V lost 6 bases and J lost 3 bases. Germline V gives CDR1 KGHSH, CDR2 LQKENI. The CDR3 runs 14 residues. The CDR3 here is CASSPGLAGYEQYF. CDR3 nucleotides: TGTGCCAGCTCTCCGGGACTAGCGGGCTACGAGCAGTACTTC.

Turning to this clone: The same CDR3 arises from other DNA sequences in this sample as well. CDR3 residues: CASSVVLAGVNEQFF. In DNA form, the CDR3 reads TGTGCCAGCAGCGTAGTGTTAGCGGGGGTAAATGAGCAGTTCTTC. This chain connects TRBV9 to TRBJ2-1; TRBD2 aligns across 9 bases. With 0 bases clipped from V and 7 bases from J, the junction kept 5 bases outside the gene matches. There are 15 residues in the CDR3. Germline values: CDR1 SGDLS, CDR2 YYNGEE.

This sequence joins TRBV5-1 and TRBJ2-3; weak D call: TRBD2 (5 bases). Germline lookup yields CDR1 SGHRS and CDR2 YFSETQ. CDR3 length equals 15 residues. With 0 bases removed from V and 1 base from J, the gap between germline ends came to 9 bases. The CDR3, as DNA: TGCGCCAGCAGCTTGGGTTTGGAGGGCACAGATACGCAGTATTTT. This sequence encodes CASSLGLEGTDTQYF.

This chain uses TRBV18 with TRBJ2-7; the D gene is possibly TRBD2 (6 bases). CDR3 length: 14 amino acids. Germline CDR1 and CDR2: KGHSH and LQKENI. With 4 bases removed from V and 2 bases from J, the gap between germline ends came to 12 bases. The CDR3 DNA sequence: TGTGCCAGCTCACGGGACTCCGGAACCTACGAGCAGTACTTC. The encoded protein is CASSRDSGTYEQYF.

V and J are TRBV7-3 and TRBJ2-1; TRBD2 agrees at 8 bases. Trimming cost V 3 bases and J 6 bases; bases outside gene matches: 4. Germline V CDR1 and CDR2: SGHTA, FQGTGA. The CDR3 totals 14 residues. The CDR3 DNA follows: TGTGCCAGCAGCTTTAGCGGGGTGGTCAATGAGCAGTTCTTC. Amino acids: CASSFSGVVNEQFF.

CDR3 coding DNA: TGTGCCAGCAGCCCGCAGGGACAGGGGAGGTACGAGCAGTACTTC. Translated: CASSPQGQGRYEQYF. The V and J genes are TRBV5-4 and TRBJ2-7; 10 nucleotides line up with TRBD1. Germline assignment: CDR1 SGHNT and CDR2 YYREEE (reference sequence). The CDR3 covers 15 residues. The J segment lost 4 bases and the V segment lost 4 bases, leaving 8 bases of the junction unmatched. The whole variable domain, filled in from reference TRBV5-4 and TRBJ2-7, reads ETGVTQSPTHLIKTRGQQVTLRCSSQSGHNTVSWYQQALGQGPQFIFQYYREEENGRGNFPPRFSGLQFPNYSSELNVNALELDDSALYLCASSPQGQGRYEQYFGPGTRLTVT.

The chain links TRBV7-2 to TRBJ2-1; 11 bases match TRBD2. The CDR3 runs 15 residues. J gave up 5 bases and V 5 bases, and 5 bases lay outside the gene matches. Germline V gene sequence: CDR1 SGHTA, CDR2 FQGNSA. DNA for the CDR3: TGTGCCAGCAGCCTGACTAGCGGGGCCCACAATGAGCAGTTCTTC. Translated, it gives CASSLTSGAHNEQFF.

The chain couples TRBV19 to TRBJ2-5, with unresolved D. Germline CDR1 LNHDA, CDR2 SQIVND (reference sequence). The ends were cut back, 7 bases at V and 2 bases at J, with 8 bases in the middle. There are 12 residues in the CDR3. In DNA form, the CDR3 reads TGTGCCAGTACCTCAGGTCAAGAGACCCAGTACTTC. It translates to CASTSGQETQYF.

This clone was seen only once. This chain links TRBV6-1 with TRBJ1-5; a weak D match, TRBD1 (5 bases). Trimming left V 2 bases short and J 6 bases short, with 8 bases between. The CDR3 is made up of 13 amino acids. Germline V gene lookup returns CDR1 MNHNS and CDR2 SASEGT. In DNA form, the CDR3 reads TGTGCCAGCAGTGAATTCGGGGGTCAGCCCCAGCATTTT. It codes for CASSEFGGQPQHF.

Here the CDR3 reads CASSLEGWTEAFF. DNA for the CDR3: TGTGCCAGCAGCTTAGAGGGGTGGACTGAAGCTTTCTTT. The chain joins TRBV7-7 to TRBJ1-1, with TRBD1 as a possible D gene (5 bases). V was pared by 1 base and J by 5 bases, with 8 bases between. This CDR3 has 13 residues. CDR1 and CDR2 from the germline V gene are SSHAT and FNYEAQ (reference sequence).

The count of this clone is one. This chain links TRBV19 with TRBJ1-5; D not certain. The germline V and J ends were trimmed by 7 bases and 4 bases, with 14 bases remaining between them. CDR3 size: 14 residues. CDR1 and CDR2 from the germline V gene are LNHDA and SQIVND (reference sequence). The CDR3 loop reads CASTRRALNQPQHF. DNA of the CDR3: TGTGCCAGTACGAGGAGAGCTCTAAATCAGCCCCAGCATTTT.

This chain connects TRBV6-1 to TRBJ1-5, with 7 bases aligning to TRBD1. Germline-derived CDR1 and CDR2 are MNHNS and SASEGT. V trimming: 8 bases; J trimming: 0 bases; junction bases outside the gene matches: 4. The CDR3 loop spans 14 amino acids. The CDR3, as DNA: TGTGCCAGCTGGGACAGTTATAGCAATCAGCCCCAGCATTTT. It translates to CASWDSYSNQPQHF.

The rearrangement uses TRBV4-1 and TRBJ1-1, with a tentative D call TRBD1 (5 bases). Trimming took off 0 bases at V and 6 bases at J, with 14 bases between the two ends. Germline V gives CDR1 MGHRA, CDR2 YSYEKL. The CDR3 spans 15 residues. CDR3 in amino acids: CASSQDSGGAAEAFF. CDR3 DNA: TGCGCCAGCAGCCAAGACTCCGGGGGTGCTGCTGAAGCTTTCTTT.

This clone has a single count. V and J are TRBV7-9 and TRBJ2-3, with D perhaps TRBD2 (5 bases). The V end lost 5 bases, the J end lost 2 bases, and 20 bases lay between the germline ends. The CDR3 has 17 residues. CDR1 is SEHNR and CDR2 is FQNEAQ in the germline V gene (reference sequence). Written as DNA, the CDR3 is TGTGCCAGCAGCCCCCCACCTTACGAGCGGTTCACAGATACGCAGTATTTT. It is translated as CASSPPPYERFTDTQYF.

The chain links TRBV11-3 to TRBJ1-1, with D maybe TRBD1 (6 bases). V was cut by 2 bases and J by 3 bases, with 7 bases left in between. Germline V CDR1 and CDR2: SGHNT, YENEEA. The CDR3 spans 13 residues. Here the CDR3 reads CASSLYRDTEAFF. CDR3 DNA sequence: TGTGCCAGCAGCTTATACAGGGACACTGAAGCTTTCTTT.

The J gene is TRBJ2-7, the V gene TRBV2; no firm D call. Germline CDR1 and CDR2: SNHLY and FYNNEI. The CDR3 loop spans 13 amino acids. The ends were cut back, 8 bases at V and 2 bases at J, with 13 bases in the middle. The CDR3 sequence is CASAADRAYEQYF. In DNA, the CDR3 is TGTGCCAGCGCCGCGGATCGGGCCTACGAGCAGTACTTC.

CDR3: CASSKGAGEYHEQYF. For the CDR3, the DNA is TGCGCCAGCAGCAAAGGGGCAGGGGAGTATCACGAGCAGTACTTC. The rearrangement uses TRBV4-3 and TRBJ2-7; D might be TRBD1 (6 bases). CDR3 size: 15 residues. Per the germline V gene, CDR1 is LGHNA and CDR2 is YSLEER. V was cut by 5 bases and J by 5 bases, with 19 bases left in between.

V gene TRBV4-1 combines with J gene TRBJ1-1, with 9 positions matching TRBD1. The CDR3 runs 18 residues. Germline CDR1 and CDR2: MGHRA and YSYEKL. The V gene end was trimmed by 3 bases and the J gene end by 0 bases; junction bases not matched to a gene: 11. The CDR3 nucleotides read TGCGCCAGCAGCCAGGCGCTAACAGGACAGGGGATGAACACTGAAGCTTTCTTT. Its protein product is CASSQALTGQGMNTEAFF.

The chain uses TRBV4-3 and TRBJ2-7, with D possibly being TRBD1 (5 bases). This CDR3 comprises 14 residues. The V gene's germline CDR1 is LGHNA and CDR2 YSLEER. The V and J ends lost 0 bases and 1 base respectively, with 7 bases between them. CDR3 residues: CASSQDTGSYEQYF. In nucleotides, the CDR3 is TGCGCCAGCAGCCAAGATACAGGTTCCTACGAGCAGTACTTC.

The count of this clone is one. Written as DNA, the CDR3 is TGTGCCAGCAGCGTAGTTAGCGGGGTTACGAACACCGGGGAGCTGTTTTTT. Translation: CASSVVSGVTNTGELFF. The chain recombines TRBV9 with TRBJ2-2, with TRBD2 matching over 8 bases. This CDR3 is 17 amino acids long. Germline assignment: CDR1 SGDLS and CDR2 YYNGEE. Trimming took 0 bases from V and 0 from J; bases not matched to a gene: 4. Full variable domain (remainder filled in from reference TRBV9 and TRBJ2-2): DSGVTQTPKHLITATGQRVTLRCSPRSGDLSVYWYQQSLDQGLQFLIQYYNGEERAKGNILERFSAQQFPDLHSELNLSSLELGDSALYFCASSVVSGVTNTGELFFGEGSRLTVL.